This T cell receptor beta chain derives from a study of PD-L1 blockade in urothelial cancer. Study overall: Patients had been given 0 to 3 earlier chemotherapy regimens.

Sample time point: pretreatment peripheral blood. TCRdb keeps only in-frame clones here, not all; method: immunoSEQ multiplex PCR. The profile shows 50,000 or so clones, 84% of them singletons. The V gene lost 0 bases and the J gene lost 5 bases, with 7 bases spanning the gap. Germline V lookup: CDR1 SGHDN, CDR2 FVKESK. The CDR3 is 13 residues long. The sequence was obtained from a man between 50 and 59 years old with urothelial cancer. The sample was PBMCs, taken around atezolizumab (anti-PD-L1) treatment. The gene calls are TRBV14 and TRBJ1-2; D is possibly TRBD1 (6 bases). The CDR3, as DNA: TGTGCCAGCAGCCAAGAAACAGGGTATGGCTACACCTTC. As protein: CASSQETGYGYTF. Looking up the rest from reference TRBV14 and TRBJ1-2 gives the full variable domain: EAGVTQFPSHSVIEKGQTVTLRCDPISGHDNLYWYRRVMGKEIKFLLHFVKESKQDESGMPNNRFLAERTGGTYSTLKVQPAELEDSGVYFCASSQETGYGYTFGSGTRLTVV.